This is a list of T cell receptor beta chains from one sample in a study of T cell responses to AZD1222 COVID-19 vaccine. Assay: immunoSEQ multiplex PCR; the TCRdb copy retains only in-frame clones and omits some. The sample holds more than 150,000 clones; about 90% are singletons and the top ten take roughly 1.9%. The sample consisted of peripheral blood, taken 28 days after the second AZD1222 dose. Every receptor here comes from an adult who received the AZD1222 COVID-19 vaccine. CDR3s include the opening cysteine and the closing phenylalanine or tryptophan. D genes are given only for firm matches. Clone size is not always given. Where it is, it says once, few, many or a class for expanded clones.

abundance	d_gene	v_gene	j_gene	CDR3nt	CDR3aa
.	TRBD2	TRBV5-1	TRBJ2-7	TGCGCCAGCAGCACTAATAGCGGGAGACAGGGCGAGCAGTACTTC	CASSTNSGRQGEQYF
.	TRBD2	TRBV3-1/TRBV3-2	TRBJ2-2	TGTGCCAGCAGCCAAGAACTAGCGGGAGGAACCGGGGAGCTGTTTTTT	CASSQELAGGTGELFF
.	.	TRBV27	TRBJ1-1	TGTGCCAGCACCCGGCGGGCAGGGAACACTGAAGCTTTCTTT	CASTRRAGNTEAFF
.	TRBD1	TRBV30	TRBJ1-2	TGTGCCGGAGGGCCGACAGGGGTGAACTATGACTACACCTTC	CAGGPTGVNYDYTF
once	TRBD1	TRBV23-1	TRBJ1-1	TGCGCCAGCAGACCGGACAGGCAGGGGGGCTACGGTGAAGCTTTCTTT	CASRPDRQGGYGEAFF
.	.	TRBV7-2	TRBJ1-2	.	CASSFFGQAEGYTF
.	.	TRBV2	TRBJ1-2	TGTGCCAGCAAAGGAGGGGCTGGTGGCTACACCTTC	CASKGGAGGYTF
.	.	TRBV6-2/TRBV6-3	TRBJ1-5	TGTGCCAGCAGTTACTCGTGGGGGTTTCAGCCCCAGCATTTT	CASSYSWGFQPQHF
.	.	TRBV3-1/TRBV3-2	TRBJ2-5	TGTGCCAGCAGCCAAGGCCGGGAGACCCAGTACTTC	CASSQGRETQYF
.	TRBD2	TRBV27	TRBJ2-3	TGTGCCAGCAGTTTATTAGCGGGTAGCACAGATACGCAGTATTTT	CASSLLAGSTDTQYF
.	.	TRBV7-3	TRBJ2-3	TGTGCCAGCAGCGGGTCGGTGGGGTACACAGATACGCAGTATTTT	CASSGSVGYTDTQYF
.	TRBD1	TRBV10-3	TRBJ1-5	TGTGCCATCAGTCCGACAGGGGGCCGGGATCAGCCCCAGCATTTT	CAISPTGGRDQPQHF
.	TRBD2	TRBV18	TRBJ2-1	TGTGCCAGCTCACCTGATAGCGGGAGGACGAACAATGAGCAGTTCTTC	CASSPDSGRTNNEQFF
once	.	TRBV21-1	TRBJ1-5	TGTGCCAGCAGCAACCCCGGCCTATGGAAGAAATATGACTATTATCAGCCCCAGCATTTT	CASSNPGLWKKYDYYQPQHF
.	.	TRBV7-9	TRBJ2-7	TGTGCCAGCAGCTTAGCCGGATTGAGCTCCTACGAGCAGTACTTC	CASSLAGLSSYEQYF
.	.	TRBV18	TRBJ2-4	TGTGCCAGCTCACCCGACTGGAAAAACATTCAGTACTTC	CASSPDWKNIQYF
.	.	TRBV5-1	TRBJ2-3	TGCGCCAGCAGCTTGGAAGGAGGGAGCACAGATACGCAGTATTTT	CASSLEGGSTDTQYF
.	TRBD2	TRBV28	TRBJ2-1	TGTGCCAGCAGTCTCGGACTAGCTAATGAGCAGTTCTTC	CASSLGLANEQFF
.	TRBD1	TRBV28	TRBJ1-2	TGTGCCAGCAGTCGACAGGGGAGCTACACCTTC	CASSRQGSYTF
.	TRBD2	TRBV4-2	TRBJ2-7	TGTGCCAGCAGCCAAGATGCGGGAGGGTCCTACGAGCAGTACTTC	CASSQDAGGSYEQYF
once	.	TRBV5-6	TRBJ2-7	TGTGCCAGCAGCAGGGACACAAAGGGCGAGCAGTACTTC	CASSRDTKGEQYF
.	TRBD1	TRBV7-8	TRBJ1-1	TGTGCCAGCACCCCCCCCCGAGCCGGACAGGGGAACACTGAAGCTTTCTTT	CASTPPRAGQGNTEAFF
.	TRBD1	TRBV5-1	TRBJ1-1	TGCGCCAGCAGCTCGGGACAGGAAGAAGCTTTCTTT	CASSSGQEEAFF
.	TRBD2	TRBV6-5	TRBJ2-3	TGTGCCAGCAGTAGGGACTACAGCACAGATACGCAGTATTTT	CASSRDYSTDTQYF
.	TRBD2	TRBV2	TRBJ2-5	TGTGCCAGCAGCCGGGACGGGGGGACCGTCGAGACCCAGTACTTC	CASSRDGGTVETQYF
.	TRBD2	TRBV5-1	TRBJ2-3	TGCGCCAGCAGCCTGGCGGGGGAAGGGTTGGTAGATACGCAGTATTTT	CASSLAGEGLVDTQYF
.	TRBD2	TRBV7-9	TRBJ2-3	TGTGCCAGCAGCGCATGGACTAGCGGGAGTCAAGATACGCAGTATTTT	CASSAWTSGSQDTQYF
.	TRBD1	TRBV9	TRBJ1-5	TGTGCCAGCAGCCCAGGACAGGGTCGGGGGCCCCAGCATTTT	CASSPGQGRGPQHF
.	TRBD1	TRBV19	TRBJ1-1	TGTGCCAGTAGTCCGGGGACGGCCAGGGGGACTGAAGCTTTCTTT	CASSPGTARGTEAFF
once	TRBD1	TRBV12-5	TRBJ1-2	TGTGCTAGTGGTAGTACCGGGACAGGCGACGGCTACACCTTC	CASGSTGTGDGYTF
.	.	TRBV24-1	TRBJ2-5	TGTGCCACCAGTGTGTCCGCGGGGAGCGGAGAGACCCAGTACTTC	CATSVSAGSGETQYF
.	.	TRBV19	TRBJ2-1	TGTGCCAGCCGTCTGGCCGGGGGACGTTACAATGAGCAGTTCTTC	CASRLAGGRYNEQFF
.	.	TRBV2	TRBJ2-1	TGTGCCAGCAGTGAAGCGAGTTTCGGCGAGCAGTTCTTC	CASSEASFGEQFF
.	TRBD1	TRBV28	TRBJ1-4	TGTGCCAGCAGTGTCCCGGGACAGGCCCATAATGAAAAACTGTTTTTT	CASSVPGQAHNEKLFF
.	.	TRBV3-1/TRBV3-2	TRBJ1-1	TGTGCCAGCAGCCAAGTAGGGTTGGGCACTGAAGCTTTCTTT	CASSQVGLGTEAFF
.	TRBD2	TRBV2	TRBJ2-7	TGTGCCACCCAAAGAGGGGAGGGTTACGAGCAGTACTTC	CATQRGEGYEQYF
.	.	TRBV21-1	TRBJ1-2	TGTGCCAGCACGAAGGGAGGGAGGGATGGCTACACCTTC	CASTKGGRDGYTF
.	.	TRBV2	TRBJ1-5	TGTGCCAGCAAAGGGGGGACCTCCTATCAGCCCCAGCATTTT	CASKGGTSYQPQHF
.	.	TRBV4-1	TRBJ1-2	TGCGCCAGCAGCCAAGCGACGGAAACGAACTATGGCTACACCTTC	CASSQATETNYGYTF
.	TRBD1	TRBV6-5	TRBJ2-7	TGTGCCAGCATCCCGACGGGACAGCCCTACGAGCAGTACTTC	CASIPTGQPYEQYF
.	TRBD2	TRBV28	TRBJ2-7	TGTGCCAGCAGTCCAGGGACTAGCGGGAGTGGATACGAGCAGTACTTC	CASSPGTSGSGYEQYF
.	TRBD1	TRBV28	TRBJ1-4	TGTGCCAGCAGTTTTTCAGGGGGGAAACTGTTTTTT	CASSFSGGKLFF
.	.	TRBV4-3	TRBJ1-2	TGCGCCAGCAGCCAAACTCCAAAACTTTCCCCTCGGGTGGTGTACACCTTC	CASSQTPKLSPRVVYTF
.	.	TRBV3-1/TRBV3-2	TRBJ2-7	TGTGCCAGCAGCCAAGGGGTTAGCAATTGGTACTTC	CASSQGVSNWYF